Listed here is a single TCR beta chain. What this receptor recognizes is not known. Within one base of it there is no much larger clone, and no base qualities were kept. The trim is 0 bases for V and 0 bases for J, with a gap of 9 bases between the germline ends. As encoded in the germline V gene, CDR1 is SGHNT while CDR2 is YENEEA. CDR3 length: 15 amino acids, cysteine to phenylalanine. Just CDR3 DNA is preserved here, 45 bases in frame from base 1. This entry belongs to a study of graft-versus-host responses after intestinal transplantation (dated by TCRdb to the early 2020s). Concerning the study at large: Recipients received multivisceral, liver-intestinal, or isolated intestinal transplants. After intestinal transplantation, graft-versus-host and host-versus-graft alloreactive T cell clones in the graft, circulation and bone marrow were tracked using bulk TCR-beta CDR3 sequencing. Instead of going to the commercial service, samples from a few later patients were sequenced in-house on an Illumina MiSeq and processed with MiXCR. A peak of at least 4% donor T cells among recipient peripheral blood mononuclear cells was the definition used for donor T cell macrochimerism. Every recipient was given anti-thymocyte globulin induction, then maintenance tacrolimus and steroids for approximately 3 years. Alloreactive clones were identified by sequencing pre-transplant mixed lymphocyte reaction products and comparing these products with unstimulated pre-transplant donor and recipient T cells. A cohort of about 26 intestinal transplant recipients, including one retransplant, was enrolled, and 3 patients lacking pretransplant specimens were excluded.

Points the paper makes about the study in general: GvH clones were detected in recipient bone marrow, and some of these GvH clones were observed earlier in ileal mucosa or blood, consistent with an intestinal mucosal origin. The conclusions were limited by the relatively low number and heterogeneity of the intestinal transplant patients. Patients with donor T cell macrochimerism had high GvH to HvG T cell clonal ratios in their allografts. Early after transplant, declines in HvG clones were associated with peak levels of circulating GvH clones.

Interpreted using the paper, the time point label stands for: cells obtained before transplantation from donor or recipient. CD3+CD4+ and CD3+CD8+ populations were FACS-sorted from unstimulated pre-transplant donor and recipient cells taken from spleen or lymph nodes. Libraries were built with the immunoSEQ multiplex PCR assay. In most patients, genomic DNA was isolated using the Qiagen DNeasy Blood and Tissue Kit and sent frozen to Adaptive Biotechnologies for TCR sequencing. For most patients, high-throughput TCR-beta CDR3 sequencing of genomic DNA was performed by Adaptive Biotechnologies. In the source study's methods: Adaptive's ImmunoSEQ software was the source of the TCR sequencing data for roughly 19 patients, while three other patients were processed with MiXCR and VDJtools. CD4 versus CD8 sorting errors were corrected by removing sequences found in both subsets at a frequency ratio below 5:1. CDR3 nucleotide sequences shared between donor and recipient were removed because the origin of such sequences could not be assigned. To count as alloreactive, a clone needed at least 2-fold expansion over unstimulated cells and a minimum CFSE-low frequency of 0.002% (template counts) or 0.001% (read counts). Clones detected in sequenced pre-transplant spleen, lymph node, or MLR CFSE-low populations of the donor or recipient were defined as mappable. Cumulative frequency of alloreactive clones was calculated as a percentage of all sequences weighted by copy number. This is the immuneACCESS table as TCRdb keeps it, with only in-frame sequences that have V and J called. A part of the clones is gone; compared with another copy, unresolved V genes explain less than half, and the rest is unexplained. D and trimming come from the DNA, and the V and J calls and clone size come from that table. Here the sample has around 100,000 clones; 90% to 95% occur a single time. 0.95% to 1.5% of the sample comes from the top ten.

Rearrangement joined TRBV11-3 to TRBJ2-7; no confident D gene assignment can be made. Sequencing was performed on unstimulated CD8+ T cells sorted from spleen or lymph node cells, taken before intestinal transplant. This receptor was obtained from a human donor who received an intestinal transplant. The nucleotide sequence is TGTGCCAGCAGCTTAGAGGCAGGAGCCTCCTACGAGCAGTACTTC. This encodes CASSLEAGASYEQYF. The full variable domain, completed from the reference TRBV11-3 and TRBJ2-7 proteins outside the CDR3, reads EAGVVQSPRYKIIEKKQPVAFWCNPISGHNTLYWYLQNLGQGPELLIRYENEEAVDDSQLPKDRFSAERLKGVDSTLKIQPAELGDSAVYLCASSLEAGASYEQYFGPGTRLTVT.